This T cell receptor beta chain emerged from a study of CD8+CD57+ T cells in acquired aplastic anemia. In the study overall: CD4+ and CD8+ cells, once sorted, gave DNA averaging roughly 3.2 ug. The study, taken as a whole, reports: Researchers report that around 29 CD8+ CDR3 sequences appeared in both patients and controls.

Genomic DNA served as template for TCR beta VDJ and CDR3 profiling. A single record per CDR3 protein comes from TCRdb applying MiXCR to the reads. The table has roughly 260,000 distinct CDR3 sequences, more than 45% seen once. This clonotype occurred many times. Its matching antigen is unknown. Flow cytometry had shown expanded CD8+CD57+ cells in the patients chosen for sequencing. Diagnosis of severe acquired aplastic anemia applied to all patients. Prior therapy had not been administered to any patient at the time of blood sampling. Specimen: sorted CD4+, CD8+, or CD8+CD57+ T cells (not recorded which) from PBMCs. This sequence was found in a human donor with aplastic anemia.

CDR3 protein: CASSFLFSNQPQHF. CDR3 bases: TGTGCCAGCAGCTTTTTATTCAGCAATCAGCCCCAGCATTTT. The V gene is TRBV7-8, the J gene TRBJ1-5, with D uncertain. This CDR3 has 14 amino acids. Trimming shortened V by 3 bases and J by 1 base, and 7 bases separated the two germline ends. The germline gives CDR1 SGHVS, CDR2 FQNEAQ.